This T cell receptor beta chain stems from a study of CD8 T cells in ankylosing spondylitis (dated by TCRdb to about 2017). Broadly, across the study: To find TCR variants linked to disease, the study profiled T cell receptor beta repertoires in ankylosing spondylitis patients and healthy donors. The full study cohort comprised 20 to 30 ankylosing spondylitis patients and 110 or so healthy donors. Peripheral blood samples were taken, and synovial fluid was additionally collected from ankylosing spondylitis patients. The study at large found these results: Significant enrichment of the disease-linked clones was reported in matched synovial fluid samples from ankylosing spondylitis patients. Blood from ankylosing spondylitis patients appeared to be characterized by a TCR beta motif made up of several highly homologous amino acid variants. The disease-linked clones showed a CD8+ phenotype and occurred at relatively low frequencies in peripheral blood. Some of the motif variants had been reported before in the synovial fluid and blood of reactive arthritis patients, a finding that suggests common disease-initiation mechanisms.

The germline V gene sets CDR1 to SGHRS and CDR2 to YFSETQ. Inclusive of the bounding cysteine and phenylalanine, the CDR3 is 12 residues long. The entry retains the CDR3 DNA only, 36 bases that are in frame from base 1. The V end loses 0 bases and the J end loses 5 bases, and a stretch of 4 bases separates them. The sample was run on an Illumina HiSeq 2500. Quantitative 5'-RACE with molecular barcodes was the method used to prepare the TCR beta libraries. Under the source paper's analysis protocol: To identify disease-linked TCR variants, a new computational method was used, one built on a probabilistic model of VDJ rearrangement. The public reads were reprocessed in TCRdb via fastp at Q25 and MiXCR, keeping in-frame beta chains. Every CDR3 protein is listed once, alongside the most common genes and DNA of its rows. TCRdb's processing, not the study's, gives the V and J calls here. The sample records approximately 440,000 distinct CDR3 sequences, roughly 18% of which are singletons. The ten largest clones capture under 1.2% of the sample.

This clonotype was seen many times. Which antigen it targets is not known. The input lacks base qualities; no much larger clone sits a single base away. The receptor was isolated from a male donor with ankylosing spondylitis. The V and J genes are TRBV5-1 and TRBJ2-3, with the D gene too uncertain to name. Source material: blood, either unsorted or a sorted T cell fraction (not recorded which). The DNA sequence reads TGCGCCAGCAGCTTGGCCCAAGATACGCAGTATTTT. It translates as CASSLAQDTQYF.